This TCR beta chain was sequenced during a study of T cell repertoires in cytomegalovirus infection. In the study overall: Well-studied HLA-B-restricted CMV epitopes were used in the study alongside recently identified HLA-C-restricted ones. Public TCR beta signatures indicated both CMV infection and matching HLA type. Study outcomes and limitations: Dominating the ex vivo response were HLA-C-restricted CMV-specific TCR beta clonotypes. Accumulated public TCR beta family frequency recognized individuals carrying CMV together with the relevant HLA.

TCRdb passed the reads through MiXCR, listing each CDR3 protein once. The repertoire holds hundreds of thousands of distinct CDR3 sequences, with 31% as singletons. CDR1 SGDLS and CDR2 YYNGEE come from the germline V gene. V lost 3 bases to trimming and J lost 1 base, with 14 bases between them. There are 16 residues in the CDR3. To note about this clonotype: Its antigen is still unknown.

The receptor was derived from a human donor in good health (CMV status not recorded). Some clones in this sample may be carry-over from other donors' samples. This material consisted of cultured CD8+ T cells from PBMCs, taken from culture after CMV antigen stimulation. This sequence joins TRBV9 and TRBJ1-3; tentatively, D is TRBD1 (5 bases). CDR3 amino acids: CASSGQTGGSGNTIYF. The CDR3 bases are TGTGCCAGCAGCGGCCAAACTGGGGGATCTGGAAACACCATATATTTT. The variable domain in full, completed from reference TRBV9 and TRBJ1-3, reads DSGVTQTPKHLITATGQRVTLRCSPRSGDLSVYWYQQSLDQGLQFLIQYYNGEERAKGNILERFSAQQFPDLHSELNLSSLELGDSALYFCASSGQTGGSGNTIYFGEGSWLTVV.